The rows below give T cell receptor beta chains drawn from one sample of a study of blood T cells in healthy people across ages. TCRdb recomputed calls from the 5' RACE reads with MiXCR, one row per CDR3 protein. The sample has about 800,000 distinct CDR3 sequences; 58% are singletons. The specimen sequenced was blood. These receptors all stem from a man aged 25-40 years in good health. CDR3s include the opening cysteine and the closing phenylalanine or tryptophan. Each record gives: clone size, V gene, J gene, D gene, CDR3 DNA, CDR3 protein. D genes are given only for firm matches. Part of the rows lack a size; the others show once, few, many or a class for expanded clones.

NA	TRBV12-3/TRBV12-4	TRBJ2-4	NA	TGTGCCAGCAGTTTAGCGGCGAGAGCCAAAAACATTCAGTACTTC	CASSLAARAKNIQYF
NA	TRBV30	TRBJ2-7	NA	TGTGCCTCGAAGGCCGCGGTGGACGAGCAGTACTTC	CASKAAVDEQYF
NA	TRBV20-1	TRBJ2-7	NA	TGCAGTGCTAACAACTCAACCAAGGGTTCGGGCTACGAGCAGTACTTC	CSANNSTKGSGYEQYF
NA	TRBV7-8	TRBJ2-7	NA	TGTGCCAGCAGCCCGAGGCGGGGCGAGGACTACGAGCAGTACTTC	CASSPRRGEDYEQYF
NA	TRBV4-1	TRBJ1-2	NA	TGCGCCAGCAGCCATGAACCCGGGACATCGGGTGGCTACACCTTC	CASSHEPGTSGGYTF
NA	TRBV30	TRBJ2-6	NA	TGTGCCTGGAGTGTACTTAGGACATATTCCTCTGGGGCCAACGTCCTGACTTTC	CAWSVLRTYSSGANVLTF
NA	TRBV4-3	TRBJ2-5	TRBD2	TGCGCCAGCAGCCAAGATCGGGCTAGCGGGAGTCAAGAGACCCAGTACTTC	CASSQDRASGSQETQYF
NA	TRBV2	TRBJ1-1	NA	TGTGCCAGCAGTGATAGGGGGTACACTGAAGCTTTCTTT	CASSDRGYTEAFF
NA	TRBV20-1	TRBJ2-7	NA	TGCAGTACTTTAGCCGACTCCTACAATGAGCAGTACTTC	CSTLADSYNEQYF
few	TRBV28	TRBJ2-7	NA	TGTGCCAGCAGTTTGGAGCGCGAGCAGTACTTC	CASSLEREQYF
NA	TRBV7-2	TRBJ2-7	NA	TGTGCCAGCAGCTTAGGCATTTCGGGGGCACAGTACGAGCAGTACTTC	CASSLGISGAQYEQYF
few	TRBV4-2	TRBJ2-5	TRBD2	TGTGCCAGCAGCCAAGTAGCGGGAGGGTTTGAGACCCAGTACTTC	CASSQVAGGFETQYF
NA	TRBV10-3	TRBJ2-7	NA	TGTGCCATCAGTGAGCTCCTAGGTTCCTACAATGAGCAGTACTTC	CAISELLGSYNEQYF
NA	TRBV4-1	TRBJ1-2	NA	TGCGCCAGCAGCCAAGACCCGACAGCAACTTATGGCTACACCTTC	CASSQDPTATYGYTF
few	TRBV20-1	TRBJ1-2	NA	TGCAGTGCTTGGACAGACAACTATGGCTACACCTTC	CSAWTDNYGYTF
NA	TRBV5-1	TRBJ2-3	TRBD1	TGCGCCAGCAGCAGCCGGAGACAGGGGGCCGCAGATACGCAGTATTTT	CASSSRRQGAADTQYF
NA	TRBV2	TRBJ1-1	NA	TGTGCCAGCAAATACAGAGCCATGAACACTGAAGCTTTCTTT	CASKYRAMNTEAFF
NA	TRBV6-5	TRBJ1-1	NA	TGTGCCAGCAGTTATTCAGTCATGAACACTGAAGCTTTCTTT	CASSYSVMNTEAFF
many	TRBV27	TRBJ2-5	NA	TGTGCCAGCTCAGGCCCCCAGGGGACCCAGTACTTC	CASSGPQGTQYF
NA	TRBV4-3	TRBJ2-7	NA	TGCGCCAGCAGCCAATGGGCCTCGGTGTACGAGCAGTACTTC	CASSQWASVYEQYF
NA	TRBV7-9	TRBJ2-4	NA	TGTGCCAGCAGCGCCCCGGGGTGGGGAGAGCAGTACTTC	CASSAPGWGEQYF
NA	TRBV10-3	TRBJ2-3	TRBD2	TGTGCCATCAGTGATGTAGCGGGAGGCGGGGATACGCAGTATTTT	CAISDVAGGGDTQYF
NA	TRBV20-1	TRBJ1-1	NA	TGCAGTGCTGGCGGGGGGGTTGGTGAAGCTTTCTTT	CSAGGGVGEAFF
once	TRBV5-1	TRBJ2-7	TRBD2	TGCGCCAGCAGCACCGGACTAGGAATGAGATCCTACGAGCAGTACTTC	CASSTGLGMRSYEQYF
NA	TRBV6-5	TRBJ2-2	TRBD2	TGTGCCAGCGGGTCCGGGACTAGCGGGAGAGGGGAGCTGTTTTTT	CASGSGTSGRGELFF
NA	TRBV15	TRBJ2-7	NA	TGTGCCACCAGCAGTCCAGGGTTCGAGCAGTACTTC	CATSSPGFEQYF
NA	TRBV2	TRBJ2-5	TRBD2	TGTGCCAGCAGTGACCTAGCGGGGGTAGAGACCCAGTACTTC	CASSDLAGVETQYF
few	TRBV5-8	TRBJ1-2	NA	TGTGCCAGCAGCTTGGCCAGGGGCGAACTCTATGGCTACACCTTC	CASSLARGELYGYTF
NA	TRBV29-1	TRBJ2-7	TRBD1	TGCAGCGTTCGACAGGGGCCGGTCTCCTACGAGCAGTACTTC	CSVRQGPVSYEQYF
NA	TRBV24-1	TRBJ2-7	NA	TGTGCCACCAGTGACCCGACAGGATACGAGCAGTACTTC	CATSDPTGYEQYF
NA	TRBV27	TRBJ1-1	TRBD1	TGTGCCAGCGGGGGGAAGGGGGCCGCTGAAGCTTTCTTT	CASGGKGAAEAFF
NA	TRBV5-6	TRBJ2-6	TRBD1	TGTGCCAGCAGCTTTGTAGACAGGGGTTCCTCTGGGGCCAACGTCCTGACTTTC	CASSFVDRGSSGANVLTF
NA	TRBV20-1	TRBJ2-7	TRBD1	TGCAGTGCCCCCCACCCGGGACAGGGGGCAACCTACGAGCAGTACTTC	CSAPHPGQGATYEQYF
NA	TRBV28	TRBJ2-3	NA	TGTGCCAGCCGAGGGAAGACTAGCACAGATACGCAGTATTTT	CASRGKTSTDTQYF
few	TRBV15	TRBJ2-1	NA	TGTGCCACCAGCAGAGATTCATCGTACAGCTCCTACAATGAGCAGTTCTTC	CATSRDSSYSSYNEQFF
few	TRBV27	TRBJ1-2	TRBD1	TGTGCCACCAGGGACAGGGCGACGGTTCCTAGAGGCTACACCTTC	CATRDRATVPRGYTF
NA	TRBV12-3/TRBV12-4	TRBJ1-3	TRBD1	TGTGCCAGCAGTTTCGGGGGGGACAGTTCCTCTGGAAACACCATATATTTT	CASSFGGDSSSGNTIYF
NA	TRBV20-1	TRBJ1-6	NA	TGCAGTGCTAGCGGGGATGTGAGGGTTTCTGCACCCCTCCACTTT	CSASGDVRVSAPLHF
few	TRBV7-2	TRBJ1-5	NA	TGTGCCAGCAGTCGGGACGGCCAGCCCCAGCATTTT	CASSRDGQPQHF
NA	TRBV6-6	TRBJ1-6	NA	TGCGCGACGTTGGGTCTCTATAATTCACCCCTCCACTTT	CATLGLYNSPLHF
NA	TRBV2	TRBJ1-2	NA	TGTGCCAGCAGTGAAACGGCGGGGGGCTACACCTTC	CASSETAGGYTF
NA	TRBV20-1	TRBJ2-5	TRBD1	TGCAGTGCTCCCGACTTATTCGGACAGGGGATTGAGACCCAGTACTTC	CSAPDLFGQGIETQYF
NA	TRBV2	TRBJ1-5	NA	TGTGCCAGCAGTGTGGGGGGGGGCGGCAATCAGCCCCAGCATTTT	CASSVGGGGNQPQHF
NA	TRBV3-1	TRBJ2-7	TRBD2	TGTGCCAGCAGCCAAGTGGGACTAGCTCGGGAGCAGTACTTC	CASSQVGLAREQYF
NA	TRBV19	TRBJ1-1	NA	TGTGCCAGTAGTCCCTCAGACACTGAAGCTTTCTTT	CASSPSDTEAFF
NA	TRBV20-1	TRBJ2-2	TRBD1	TGCAGTGCTAGACGACAGGGGTACGCCGGGGAGCTGTTTTTT	CSARRQGYAGELFF
NA	TRBV7-9	TRBJ1-3	TRBD1	TGTGCCAGCAGCCTGACAGGGGTCGGGGACACCATATATTTT	CASSLTGVGDTIYF
NA	TRBV4-3	TRBJ1-4	NA	TGCGCCAGCAGCCAATTCCCGAGGGAGGCAACTAATGAAAAACTGTTTTTT	CASSQFPREATNEKLFF